A selection of T cell receptor beta chains follows, all from one sample in a study of regulatory T cells in long-lasting Graves disease. MiXCR was run by TCRdb on the multiplex PCR reads, yielding one entry per CDR3 protein. The table records hundreds of thousands of distinct CDR3 sequences, around a fifth of them present only once. Sequenced material: peripheral blood mononuclear cells (PBMCs), taken when the disease was refractory, from a patient treated with antithyroid drugs. The receptors shown here come from a female donor with Graves disease. The CDR3 runs from the conserved cysteine through the conserved F or W. Each record gives: J gene, clone size, V gene, D gene, CDR3 protein, CDR3 DNA. The D gene is left open where the match is weak. Clone size is shown for a subset of rows, as once, few, many or a class of expanded clone.

j_call: TRBJ2-7; clone_size: many; v_call: TRBV6-1; d_call: TRBD2; cdr3_aa: CASNSLSIAGGYEQYF; cdr3_nt: TGTGCCAGCAACTCCCTCTCCATAGCCGGGGGGTACGAGCAGTACTTC
j_call: TRBJ1-3; clone_size: few; v_call: TRBV12-3/TRBV12-4; d_call: TRBD1; cdr3_aa: CASTTGEGTIYF; cdr3_nt: TGTGCCAGCACGACAGGGGAGGGCACCATATATTTT
j_call: TRBJ1-1; clone_size: many; v_call: TRBV12-3/TRBV12-4; d_call: .; cdr3_aa: CASSFSQLNTEAFF; cdr3_nt: TGTGCCAGCAGTTTTAGTCAGTTGAACACTGAAGCTTTCTTT
j_call: TRBJ1-5; clone_size: .; v_call: TRBV11-2; d_call: .; cdr3_aa: CASSSSQGGGQPQHF; cdr3_nt: TGTGCCAGCAGCTCTTCGCAGGGAGGGGGGCAGCCCCAGCATTTT
j_call: TRBJ1-1; clone_size: .; v_call: TRBV12-3/TRBV12-4; d_call: .; cdr3_aa: CASSSGSTEAFF; cdr3_nt: TGTGCCAGCAGCTCGGGGAGTACTGAAGCTTTCTTT
j_call: TRBJ1-2; clone_size: few; v_call: TRBV28; d_call: TRBD1; cdr3_aa: CASSFLGGQGPSYGYTF; cdr3_nt: TGTGCCAGCAGCTTCTTGGGGGGACAGGGGCCCTCCTATGGCTACACCTTC
j_call: TRBJ2-7; clone_size: .; v_call: TRBV5-1; d_call: .; cdr3_aa: CASSLRHGQDTEQYF; cdr3_nt: TGCGCCAGCAGCTTGAGGCACGGACAAGACACTGAGCAGTACTTC
j_call: TRBJ1-1; clone_size: .; v_call: TRBV11-2; d_call: .; cdr3_aa: CASSAPGDTEAFF; cdr3_nt: TGTGCCAGCAGCGCCCCAGGGGACACTGAAGCTTTCTTT
j_call: TRBJ2-7; clone_size: many; v_call: TRBV28; d_call: TRBD1; cdr3_aa: CASSQVGTGLHEQYF; cdr3_nt: TGTGCCAGCAGCCAGGTGGGGACAGGGCTCCACGAGCAGTACTTC
j_call: TRBJ2-5; clone_size: many; v_call: TRBV28; d_call: .; cdr3_aa: CASSSTRARETQYF; cdr3_nt: TGTGCCAGCAGTTCCACTAGGGCCCGGGAGACCCAGTACTTC
j_call: TRBJ2-5; clone_size: many; v_call: TRBV29-1; d_call: .; cdr3_aa: CSVGQPLETQYF; cdr3_nt: TGCAGCGTTGGTCAGCCACTAGAGACCCAGTACTTC
j_call: TRBJ1-2; clone_size: few; v_call: TRBV19; d_call: TRBD1; cdr3_aa: CASSTPGQGPARTNYGYTF; cdr3_nt: TGTGCCAGTAGTACCCCAGGACAGGGGCCGGCTCGAACTAACTATGGCTACACCTTC
j_call: TRBJ2-2; clone_size: few; v_call: TRBV6-5; d_call: .; cdr3_aa: CASSYYAASTGELFF; cdr3_nt: TGTGCCAGCAGTTACTACGCGGCCTCCACCGGGGAGCTGTTTTTT
j_call: TRBJ2-1; clone_size: .; v_call: TRBV7-2; d_call: .; cdr3_aa: CASTADRDSYNEQFF; cdr3_nt: TGTGCCAGCACAGCCGACCGTGACTCCTACAATGAGCAGTTCTTC
j_call: TRBJ2-5; clone_size: .; v_call: TRBV27; d_call: .; cdr3_aa: CASIKITGTGETQYF; cdr3_nt: TGTGCCAGCATCAAAATAACGGGGACGGGGGAGACCCAGTACTTC
j_call: TRBJ2-6; clone_size: many; v_call: TRBV27; d_call: .; cdr3_aa: CASSWTYGANVLTF; cdr3_nt: TGTGCCAGCAGTTGGACCTATGGGGCCAACGTCCTGACTTTC
j_call: TRBJ2-1; clone_size: .; v_call: TRBV5-4; d_call: TRBD2; cdr3_aa: CASSVLAGARYNEQFF; cdr3_nt: TGTGCCAGCAGCGTATTAGCGGGAGCACGATACAATGAGCAGTTCTTC
j_call: TRBJ2-7; clone_size: many; v_call: TRBV24-1; d_call: TRBD2; cdr3_aa: CATNNGGLGSYEQYF; cdr3_nt: TGTGCCACCAACAACGGGGGGTTAGGCTCCTACGAGCAGTACTTC
j_call: TRBJ2-2; clone_size: .; v_call: TRBV7-2; d_call: .; cdr3_aa: CASNRGVYGTGELFF; cdr3_nt: TGTGCCAGCAACCGAGGGGTTTATGGGACCGGGGAGCTGTTTTTT
j_call: TRBJ2-5; clone_size: many; v_call: TRBV29-1; d_call: TRBD1; cdr3_aa: CSVEGDSVQETQYF; cdr3_nt: TGCAGCGTTGAGGGGGACAGTGTACAAGAGACCCAGTACTTC
j_call: TRBJ2-1; clone_size: .; v_call: TRBV7-8; d_call: TRBD1; cdr3_aa: CASSARWTGQSSYNEQFF; cdr3_nt: TGTGCCAGCAGCGCCCGATGGACAGGGCAGAGCTCCTACAATGAGCAGTTCTTC
j_call: TRBJ1-2; clone_size: few; v_call: TRBV7-8; d_call: .; cdr3_aa: CASSSLATGNYGYTF; cdr3_nt: TGTGCCAGCAGCTCCCTGGCGACAGGCAACTATGGCTACACCTTC
j_call: TRBJ2-3; clone_size: .; v_call: TRBV27; d_call: TRBD2; cdr3_aa: CASSEWGGTDTQYF; cdr3_nt: TGTGCCAGCAGCGAATGGGGGGGGACAGATACGCAGTATTTT
j_call: TRBJ1-2; clone_size: few; v_call: TRBV29-1; d_call: .; cdr3_aa: CSVEGVPGYTF; cdr3_nt: TGCAGCGTGGAAGGGGTGCCGGGCTACACCTTC